This TCR beta chain was sequenced during a study of blood T cell repertoires in COVID-19. In the study overall: Whether acute or convalescent, the COVID-19 samples came from the United States, Italy and Spain.

This clone was seen just once. V was shortened by 8 bases and J by 5 bases, with 20 bases between the two germline ends. This CDR3 has 15 amino acids. The germline CDR1 and CDR2 sequences are MNHEY and SMNVEV (reference sequence). TCRdb's copy holds only in-frame clones and misses some; the assay was immunoSEQ multiplex PCR. The table includes fewer than 250,000 clones, approximately 88% detected once. The chain combines TRBV27 with TRBJ2-3; TRBD2 might be the D (6 bases). The receptor was derived from a woman in her thirties who had been exposed to COVID-19. The sequenced sample was PBMCs or T cells enriched from blood (not recorded which). The CDR3 DNA reads as TGTGCCAGCGCTACTATCCAGGGCGGGAAAGATACGCAGTATTTT. Its translation is CASATIQGGKDTQYF.